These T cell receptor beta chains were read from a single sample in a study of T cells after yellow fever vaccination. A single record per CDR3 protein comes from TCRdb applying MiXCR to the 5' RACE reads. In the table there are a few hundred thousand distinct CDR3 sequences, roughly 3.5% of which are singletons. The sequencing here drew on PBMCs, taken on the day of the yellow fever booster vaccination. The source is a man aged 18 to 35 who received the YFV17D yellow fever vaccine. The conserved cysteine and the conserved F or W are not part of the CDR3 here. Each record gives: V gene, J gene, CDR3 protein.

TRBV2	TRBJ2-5	ASSEMVGTSSQETQY
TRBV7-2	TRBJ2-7	ASSFTDRAYEQY
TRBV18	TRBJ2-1	ASHTGTQWI
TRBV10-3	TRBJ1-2	AISEPNLSAPGYT
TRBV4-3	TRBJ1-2	ASSQDQTGYGYT
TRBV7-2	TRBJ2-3	ASSQPGQGTDTQY
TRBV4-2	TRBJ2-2	ASSQDPSGVNTGELF
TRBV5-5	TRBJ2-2	ASRTGGWTGELF
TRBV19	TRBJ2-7	ASSIGVAGDYEQY
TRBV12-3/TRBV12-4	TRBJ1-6	ASSWMGFNSPLH
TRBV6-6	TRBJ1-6	ASNLPGLNNSPLH
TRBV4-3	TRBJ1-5	ASSQDPYPGAANQPQH
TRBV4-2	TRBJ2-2	ASSQEDWKNTGELF
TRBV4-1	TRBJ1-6	ASSQPGQGKNSPLH
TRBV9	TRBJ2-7	ASSAGTPYEQY
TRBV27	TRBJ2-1	ASSYLSHNEQF
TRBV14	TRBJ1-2	ASSQWRVDGYT
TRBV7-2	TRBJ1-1	ASSHSWGARTEAF
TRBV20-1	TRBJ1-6	SASVAAYNSPLH
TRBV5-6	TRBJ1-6	ASSLVAGVPYNSPLH
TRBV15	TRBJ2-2	ATSAEGGALITGELF
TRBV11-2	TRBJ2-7	ASSFLLPSYEQY
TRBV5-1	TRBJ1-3	ASSLIPGNTIY
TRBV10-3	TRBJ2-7	AISESKGLSYEQY
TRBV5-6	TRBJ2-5	ASSGGGPQETQY
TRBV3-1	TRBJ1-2	ASSPDRGYYGYT
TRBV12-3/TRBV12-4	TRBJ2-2	ASRHTTGYTGELF
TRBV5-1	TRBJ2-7	ASSTRDRAEQY
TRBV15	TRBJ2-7	ATSRTGTGIDEQY
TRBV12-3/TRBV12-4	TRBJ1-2	ASRAGRIPFGYT
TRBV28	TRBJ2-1	ASSLTPRSYNEQF
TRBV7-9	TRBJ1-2	ASRRLNYGYT
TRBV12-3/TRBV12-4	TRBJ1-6	ASRMGGLSPLH
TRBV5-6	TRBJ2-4	ASSSPGDPKNIQY
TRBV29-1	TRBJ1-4	SAGRDEKLF
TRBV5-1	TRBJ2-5	ASSLPREVSDSLNRETQETQY
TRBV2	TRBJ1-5	ASSESSRNQPQH
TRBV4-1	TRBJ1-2	ACSLGAGEGYGYT
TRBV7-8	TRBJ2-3	ASSTNTGLTSTDTQY
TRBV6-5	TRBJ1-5	ASRPTGAVNQPQH
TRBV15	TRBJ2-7	ATSSDSTGAVYEQY